Listed here are 9 T cell receptor beta chains from one sample, sequenced in a study of cytomegalovirus exposure and HLA in healthy donors. Both 60 Vbeta primers and 13 Jbeta primers went into the PCR. TCRdb's table, derived via immunoSEQ multiplex PCR, lists solely in-frame clones and lacks some. Of about 120,000 clones in the sample, around 75% were seen once. The specimen was PBMCs. The source of these receptors is a woman under 30 in good health and CMV-seronegative.

V usage is TRBV7-2 and J usage is TRBJ2-7; TRBD2 matches 8 bases. V lost 2 bases and J lost 3; bases outside the gene matches: 3. The CDR3 covers 14 residues. CDR1 is SGHTA, CDR2 FQGNSA, per germline. The CDR3 protein is CASSLTSGLYEQYF. The CDR3 DNA is TGTGCCAGCAGCTTAACTAGCGGTCTCTACGAGCAGTACTTC.

The rearrangement joins TRBV6-4 to TRBJ2-1, with 9 bases fitting TRBD2. The CDR3 runs to 15 residues. Germline values: CDR1 MRHNA, CDR2 SNTAGT. V lost 2 bases, J lost 4 bases, and 3 bases stayed unmatched. CDR3 region: CASSDRLAAYNEQFF. DNA for the CDR3: TGTGCCAGCAGTGACCGACTAGCGGCGTACAATGAGCAGTTCTTC.

The chain carries TRBV7-9 and TRBJ1-2; D gene ambiguous. V was cut by 1 base and J by 7 bases, with 10 bases left in between. This CDR3 has 13 amino acids. The germline gives CDR1 SEHNR, CDR2 FQNEAQ (reference sequence). CDR3 nucleotides: TGTGCCAGCAGCTTAGATCTAATCGGTGGCTACACCTTC. It encodes CASSLDLIGGYTF.

This sequence joins TRBV27 and TRBJ1-5; D not certain. The CDR3 is made up of 14 amino acids. Germline lookup yields CDR1 MNHEY and CDR2 SMNVEV (reference sequence). V gave up 4 bases and J gave up 9 bases, with 16 bases separating them. CDR3 region: CASSSQLGVGPQHF. In nucleotides, the CDR3 is TGTGCCAGCAGTTCCCAGCTCGGAGTAGGGCCCCAGCATTTT.

The chain carries TRBV30 and TRBJ1-1, with D unresolved. V dropped 4 bases and J dropped 0 bases, with 12 bases sitting between them. This CDR3 comprises 14 residues. The germline V gene has CDR1 GTSNPN and CDR2 SVGIG (reference sequence). The CDR3 reads CAWTLEGMNTEAFF. The CDR3 DNA reads as TGTGCCTGGACCTTGGAGGGTATGAACACTGAAGCTTTCTTT.

The V call is TRBV14, the J call TRBJ1-1, with D perhaps matching TRBD1 (6 bases). Germline assignment: CDR1 SGHDN and CDR2 FVKESK. The ends were cut back, 3 bases at V and 7 bases at J, with 15 bases in the middle. This CDR3 comprises 14 residues. The CDR3 here is CASSHQLGQSEAFF. CDR3 sequence (DNA): TGTGCCAGCAGCCACCAATTAGGACAGAGTGAAGCTTTCTTT. Drawing the rest from reference TRBV14 and TRBJ1-1, the complete variable domain is EAGVTQFPSHSVIEKGQTVTLRCDPISGHDNLYWYRRVMGKEIKFLLHFVKESKQDESGMPNNRFLAERTGGTYSTLKVQPAELEDSGVYFCASSHQLGQSEAFFGQGTRLTVV.

The chain joins TRBV30 to TRBJ1-1; a possible D gene is TRBD1 (6 bases). The V gene's germline CDR1 is GTSNPN and CDR2 SVGIG (reference sequence). The CDR3 has 15 residues. The V and J ends lost 1 base and 8 bases respectively, with 20 bases between them. Here the CDR3 DNA reads TGTGCCTGGAGTGAAGGGCAGGGGCTAGACCCAGAAGCTTTCTTT. Its translation is CAWSEGQGLDPEAFF.

A few counts support this clone. The chain is built from TRBV9 and TRBJ2-7; 9 nucleotides align to TRBD1. This CDR3 comprises 15 residues. The V gene's germline CDR1 is SGDLS and CDR2 YYNGEE. Trimming removed 4 bases from V and 2 bases from J; junction bases left unmatched: 7. The CDR3 bases are TGTGCCAGCAGCTCACGACAGGGGGTTGCCTACGAGCAGTACTTC. It specifies CASSSRQGVAYEQYF.

As concerns this clone: Likely a read error: the CDR3 ends without its conserved phenylalanine or tryptophan. The gene calls are TRBV2 and TRBJ1-1; D gene ambiguous. The V end was cut by 2 bases, the J end by 8 bases, with 12 bases between. The CDR3 consists of 13 residues. The germline gives CDR1 SNHLY, CDR2 FYNNEI. As DNA, the CDR3 is TGTGCCAGCAGTGAAAATCAGAACGGAGAAGCTTTCGTT. This sequence encodes CASSENQNGEAFV.